This T cell receptor (beta chain) was captured in a study of shared clonotypes between healthy human individuals. The CDR3 is 14 residues long. Germline V lookup: CDR1 SNHLY, CDR2 FYNNEI. V was clipped by 4 bases and J by 5 bases, with 14 bases between them. Several immunoSEQ 96-well plates shared each subset's DNA, each plate a replicate. This table comes from immunoSEQ multiplex PCR, and its TCRdb copy is limited to in-frame clones, with some not included. The sample shows approximately 440,000 clones, more than 70% of them seen only once. The chain uses TRBV2 and TRBJ2-5; TRBD1 or TRBD2 may be the D gene (5 bases each). This sequence originates from a woman between 40 and 55 years old in good health. Some clones in this sample may be carry-over from other donors' samples. Sequencing was carried out using PBMCs. The CDR3 sequence is CASSGGNRRETQYF. The CDR3 DNA reads TGTGCCAGCAGTGGGGGGAACCGACGGGAGACCCAGTACTTC.